The sequence of this T cell receptor (beta chain) was determined in a study of T cells in localized non-small cell lung cancer. Worth noting for this clone: Its cognate antigen is unknown.

Regarding the study as a whole: Higher adjacent-lung clonality was associated with shorter survival.

Measured with immunoSEQ multiplex PCR; TCRdb has only the in-frame clones, and not every one. Altogether tens of thousands of clones are present, roughly nine tenths being singletons, with the ten largest covering about a fifth. Sequenced here: peripheral blood, sampled before any cancer treatment. The clonotype originates from a male donor at least 60 years old with stage III squamous cell lung carcinoma.

The CDR3, as DNA: TGTGCCAGTAGTATCCGGGTGGGAGGGACAAACATGGTCAATCAGCCCCAGCATTTT. As protein: CASSIRVGGTNMVNQPQHF. The chain joins TRBV19 to TRBJ1-5; D may be TRBD1 (6 bases). V was trimmed by 3 bases and J by 3 bases, leaving 24 bases between them. The CDR3 runs to 19 residues. Germline loops: CDR1 LNHDA, CDR2 SQIVND (reference sequence).